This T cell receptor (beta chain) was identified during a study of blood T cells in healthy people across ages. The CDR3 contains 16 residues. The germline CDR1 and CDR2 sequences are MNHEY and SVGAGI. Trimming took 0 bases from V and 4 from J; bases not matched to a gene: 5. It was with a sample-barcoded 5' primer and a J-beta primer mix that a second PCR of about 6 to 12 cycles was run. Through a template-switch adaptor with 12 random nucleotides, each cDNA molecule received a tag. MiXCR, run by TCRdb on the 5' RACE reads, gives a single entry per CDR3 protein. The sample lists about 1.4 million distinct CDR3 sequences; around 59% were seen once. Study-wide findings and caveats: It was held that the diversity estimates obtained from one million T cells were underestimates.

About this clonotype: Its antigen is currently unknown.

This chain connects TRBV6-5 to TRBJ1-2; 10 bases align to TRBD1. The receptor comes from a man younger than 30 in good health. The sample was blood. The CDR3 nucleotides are TGTGCCAGCAGTTACTCCCGGACAGGGGGGATCTATGGCTACACCTTC. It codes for CASSYSRTGGIYGYTF.